The following is a TCR beta chain sequence with its context. As handled by the study authors: Nucleated cell counts were estimated from reference gene primer amplification. Data came from immunoSEQ multiplex PCR; TCRdb stores just in-frame clones and leaves some out. V and J calls and clone size are given by that table; D and trimming were obtained from the DNA. The sample includes 250,000 to 350,000 clones, roughly 84% seen only once; the top ten take more than 1.2%. This sample was included in a study of blood T cell repertoires in COVID-19. Study as a whole: In each case, the material was cDNA or gDNA derived from T cells, B-cell-depleted T cells, or PBMCs.

The length of the CDR3 is 14 residues. Germline CDR1 reads LGHDT; CDR2 reads YNNKEL (reference sequence). The V end lost 2 bases, the J end lost 6 bases, and 13 bases lay between the germline ends. The rearrangement joins TRBV3-1 (or the pseudogene TRBV3-2) to TRBJ1-2, with D perhaps TRBD1 (5 bases). The sequence was obtained from a human donor with COVID-19, enrolled during active disease. The donor label of this sample is uncertain. Sequenced input: peripheral blood. The CDR3 region is CASSQTGPGDGYTF. The CDR3 DNA reads as TGTGCCAGCAGCCAAACAGGCCCGGGGGATGGCTACACCTTC.